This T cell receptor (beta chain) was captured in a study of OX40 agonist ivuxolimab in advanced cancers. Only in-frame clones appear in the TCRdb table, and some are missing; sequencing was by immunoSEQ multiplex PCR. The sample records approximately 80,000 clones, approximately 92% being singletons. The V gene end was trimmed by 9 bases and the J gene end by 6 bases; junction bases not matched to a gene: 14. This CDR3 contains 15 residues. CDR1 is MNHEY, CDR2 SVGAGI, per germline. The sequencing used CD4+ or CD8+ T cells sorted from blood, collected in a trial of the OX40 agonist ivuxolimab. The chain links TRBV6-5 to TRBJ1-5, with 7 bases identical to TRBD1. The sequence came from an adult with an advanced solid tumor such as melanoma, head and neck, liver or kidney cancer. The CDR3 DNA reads TGTGCCAGTAAACTAACAGGGGATGGTGGTCAGCCCCAGCATTTT. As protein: CASKLTGDGGQPQHF.